This passage covers 28 T cell receptor beta chains from one sample sequenced in a study of blood T cell repertoires in COVID-19. TCRdb's copy holds only in-frame clones and misses some; the assay was immunoSEQ multiplex PCR. The table has 90,000 or so clones, more than 70% seen once. The sample taken for sequencing was peripheral blood. The receptor set was obtained from a man aged 60 to 75 with acute or convalescent COVID-19.

The chain employs TRBV10-3 and TRBJ1-6; TRBD1 agrees at 10 bases. The CDR3 length is 19 residues. Trimming cost V 0 bases and J 5 bases; bases outside gene matches: 10. Germline V gives CDR1 ENHRY, CDR2 SYGVKD. Here the CDR3 DNA reads TGTGCCATCAGTGAGTCTGGATGGGGGGGACAGGGGAATAATTCACCCCTCCACTTT. Its protein is CAISESGWGGQGNNSPLHF.

The rearrangement joins TRBV5-6 to TRBJ1-2; D is unclear. The V and J ends lost 0 bases and 2 bases respectively, with 5 bases between them. Germline CDR1 and CDR2: SGHDT and YYEEEE. The CDR3 has 13 amino acids. CDR3 in DNA: TGTGCCAGCAGCTTGGGCAGAAACTATGGCTACACCTTC. Translation gives CASSLGRNYGYTF.

The chain links TRBV19 to TRBJ2-1, with no clear D. Germline V gene lookup returns CDR1 LNHDA and CDR2 SQIVND (reference sequence). V dropped 8 bases and J dropped 6 bases, with 17 bases sitting between them. The CDR3 contains 14 residues. The CDR3 DNA reads TGTGCCAGTTCCAGTGGCTCAGATATCAATGAGCAGTTCTTC. Residues: CASSSGSDINEQFF.

This chain uses TRBV27 with TRBJ1-6, with 7 bases lining up with TRBD1. This CDR3 is 15 amino acids long. J lost 7 bases, V lost 1 base, and 4 bases had no gene match. The germline CDR1 and CDR2 sequences are MNHEY and SMNVEV (reference sequence). The CDR3 sequence: CASSLFNRGNSPLHF. In DNA, the CDR3 is TGTGCCAGCAGTTTATTCAACAGGGGCAATTCACCCCTCCACTTT.

This sequence joins TRBV12-3 or TRBV12-4 and TRBJ1-5; D uncertain. The CDR3 has 13 residues. The V end was cut by 5 bases, the J end by 5 bases, with 10 bases between. The DNA of the CDR3 is TGTGCCAGCAGTCTAAACAGTGATCAGCCCCAGCATTTT. It codes for CASSLNSDQPQHF.

The V call is TRBV19, the J call TRBJ1-2; weak D call: TRBD1 (6 bases). CDR3 length: 13 amino acids. Germline CDR1 LNHDA, CDR2 SQIVND (reference sequence). The V end lost 7 bases, the J end lost 6 bases, and 15 bases lay between the germline ends. CDR3 in DNA: TGTGCCAGTACCATGGGAGGGGGGAATGGCTACACCTTC. As protein: CASTMGGGNGYTF.

This rearrangement joins TRBV5-4 to TRBJ2-1; 7 nucleotides agree with TRBD2. J gave up 1 base and V 0 bases, and 4 bases lay outside the gene matches. There are 16 residues in the CDR3. Germline CDR1 reads SGHNT; CDR2 reads YYREEE (reference sequence). The CDR3 region has the DNA TGTGCCAGCAGCTTGGGTGCGGGAGTGTCCTACAATGAGCAGTTCTTC. It translates to CASSLGAGVSYNEQFF.

The chain recombines TRBV2 with TRBJ1-3, with 7 positions matching TRBD1. This CDR3 spans 12 amino acids. The V gene end was trimmed by 6 bases and the J gene end by 7 bases; junction bases not matched to a gene: 3. Germline CDR1 is SNHLY and CDR2 is FYNNEI. CDR3 DNA: TGTGCCAGCAGGGGGACAGAGAACACCATATATTTT. This codes for CASRGTENTIYF.

This chain uses TRBV14 with TRBJ2-1; tentatively, D is TRBD2 (6 bases). With 4 bases removed from V and 3 bases from J, the gap between germline ends came to 10 bases. Germline assignment: CDR1 SGHDN and CDR2 FVKESK. The length of the CDR3 is 14 residues. Here the CDR3 DNA reads TGTGCCAGCAGCCCGGGACTTCTCTACAATGAGCAGTTCTTC. It encodes CASSPGLLYNEQFF.

V and J are TRBV6-5 and TRBJ2-7, with TRBD1 identical over 7 bases. CDR3 size: 15 residues. The V and J ends lost 6 bases and 2 bases, in that order; junction bases with no gene match: 10. Germline V CDR1 and CDR2: MNHEY, SVGAGI. The CDR3: CASRPLQGRAYEQYF. The DNA of the CDR3 is TGTGCCAGCAGACCCCTACAGGGGAGAGCCTACGAGCAGTACTTC.

This clone was picked up one time. The chain links TRBV7-3 to TRBJ1-5; TRBD1 matches 7 bases. The V gene end was trimmed by 1 base and the J gene end by 2 bases; junction bases not matched to a gene: 5. This CDR3 spans 16 amino acids. CDR1 SGHTA and CDR2 FQGTGA come from the germline V gene. Here the CDR3 reads CASSLSLRGRNQPQHF. The CDR3 region has the DNA TGTGCCAGCAGCTTAAGCTTAAGGGGGCGCAATCAGCCCCAGCATTTT.

The chain combines TRBV19 with TRBJ2-7, with TRBD2 matching 8 bases. The CDR3 totals 16 residues. Germline V gene sequence: CDR1 LNHDA, CDR2 SQIVND (reference sequence). The J segment lost 1 base and the V segment lost 3 bases, leaving 8 bases of the junction unmatched. The CDR3 DNA sequence: TGTGCCAGTAGTATTTCCAGCGGGAGTAAGTCCTACGAGCAGTACTTC. Protein: CASSISSGSKSYEQYF.

The chain recombines TRBV6-4 with TRBJ2-3; D is ambiguous. Germline V gene sequence: CDR1 MRHNA, CDR2 SNTAGT. V lost 2 bases, J lost 3 bases, and 6 bases lay in between. The CDR3 has 13 amino acids. This CDR3 is CASSDEMTDTQYF. CDR3 in DNA: TGTGCCAGCAGTGACGAGATGACAGATACGCAGTATTTT.

The chain employs TRBV30 and TRBJ2-7, with D possibly TRBD2 on 5 matching bases. Germline CDR1 GTSNPN, CDR2 SVGIG (reference sequence). This CDR3 contains 13 residues. With 0 bases removed from V and 5 bases from J, the gap between germline ends came to 11 bases. This chain's CDR3 is CAWSVVLAHEQYF. For the CDR3, the DNA is TGTGCCTGGAGTGTTGTTCTAGCTCACGAGCAGTACTTC.

For the CDR3, the DNA is TGTGCCAGCAGCTTGGATTGGGGGGATGGAAACACCATATATTTT. This codes for CASSLDWGDGNTIYF. The chain joins TRBV5-5 to TRBJ1-3, with a tentative D call TRBD1 (5 bases). This CDR3 has 15 amino acids. CDR1 and CDR2 from the germline V gene are SGHKS and YYEKEE (reference sequence). V was trimmed by 0 bases and J by 3 bases, leaving 10 bases between them.

This clone was seen once. V gene TRBV30 combines with J gene TRBJ1-2, with D uncertain. The CDR3 is made up of 12 amino acids. The germline V gene has CDR1 GTSNPN and CDR2 SVGIG (reference sequence). The V end was cut by 2 bases, the J end by 7 bases, with 11 bases between. Here the CDR3 reads CAWSRLGFGYTF. CDR3 coding DNA: TGTGCCTGGAGTCGTCTCGGGTTTGGCTACACCTTC.

V is TRBV27 and J is TRBJ2-7, with 8 bases aligning to TRBD1. The germline V gene has CDR1 MNHEY and CDR2 SMNVEV (reference sequence). Trimming at V came to 3 bases and at J to 2 bases, leaving 3 bases not matched to a gene. This CDR3 region has 14 residues. CDR3 in amino acids: CASSFSRGPYEQYF. The DNA for the CDR3 is TGTGCCAGCAGTTTTTCCAGGGGGCCCTACGAGCAGTACTTC.

V usage is TRBV3-1 (or the pseudogene TRBV3-2) and J usage is TRBJ1-2, with 10 bases fitting TRBD1. The CDR3 sequence is 15 residues long. J lost 8 bases, V lost 0 bases, and 6 bases had no gene match. Germline CDR1 is LGHDT and CDR2 is YNNKEL (reference sequence). The CDR3 protein is CASSQDRTGGRGYTF. CDR3 nucleotides: TGTGCCAGCAGCCAAGATAGGACAGGGGGACGGGGCTACACCTTC.

The V and J genes are TRBV6-4 and TRBJ2-1, with 9 nucleotides matching TRBD1. The length of the CDR3 is 14 residues. Germline V gene lookup returns CDR1 MRHNA and CDR2 SNTAGT. After removal of 4 bases from V and 11 bases from J, the junction contained 9 bases not matched to a gene. The CDR3 is CASSGGQGSLQQFF. The CDR3 nucleotides read TGTGCCAGCAGTGGGGGACAGGGATCTCTCCAGCAGTTCTTC.

The genes are TRBV6-6 and TRBJ2-7, with TRBD2 matching over 13 bases. The J segment lost 6 bases and the V segment lost 6 bases, leaving 8 bases of the junction unmatched. The germline CDR1 and CDR2 sequences are MNHNY and SVGAGI (reference sequence). The CDR3 loop spans 15 amino acids. Written as DNA, the CDR3 is TGTGCCAGCAGCTTAGGACTAGCGGGAGATATCGAGCAGTACTTC. Its translation is CASSLGLAGDIEQYF.

The V and J genes are TRBV7-3 and TRBJ2-3; D not certain. CDR1 and CDR2 (germline): SGHTA, FQGTGA. This CDR3 is built from 15 residues. Trimming cost V 5 bases and J 6 bases, with 18 bases left between them. CDR3 in DNA: TGTGCCAGCAGCGCTAAGCCAGAACTACCGGATACGCAGTATTTT. Its protein product is CASSAKPELPDTQYF.

The chain recombines TRBV4-1 with TRBJ2-1; D possibly corresponds to TRBD1 (7 bases). This CDR3 has 16 amino acids. Germline V lookup: CDR1 MGHRA, CDR2 YSYEKL. V was clipped by 1 base and J by 6 bases, with 16 bases between them. The CDR3 is CASSQGRGLTVNEQFF. For the CDR3, the DNA is TGCGCCAGCAGCCAAGGGAGGGGGCTCACCGTCAATGAGCAGTTCTTC.

This chain connects TRBV28 to TRBJ1-4, with TRBD1 as a possible D gene (5 bases). V was cut by 8 bases and J by 8 bases, with 12 bases left in between. This CDR3 comprises 12 residues. Germline-derived CDR1 and CDR2 are MDHEN and SYDVKM. CDR3 in amino acids: CASGLTGEKLFF. In DNA, the CDR3 is TGTGCCAGCGGCCTTACAGGCGAAAAACTGTTTTTT.

V gene TRBV5-4 combines with J gene TRBJ2-3; the D gene is possibly TRBD1 (6 bases). V lost 0 bases and J 7 bases, leaving 12 bases between the germline ends. The CDR3 totals 14 residues. CDR1 and CDR2 (germline): SGHNT, YYREEE (reference sequence). The CDR3 nucleotides read TGTGCCAGCAGCTTGGTAGGGGGATTGAATACGCAGTATTTT. Its translation: CASSLVGGLNTQYF. The complete variable domain, with remaining parts taken from reference TRBV5-4 and TRBJ2-3, reads ETGVTQSPTHLIKTRGQQVTLRCSSQSGHNTVSWYQQALGQGPQFIFQYYREEENGRGNFPPRFSGLQFPNYSSELNVNALELDDSALYLCASSLVGGLNTQYFGPGTRLTVL.

J is TRBJ2-3 and V is TRBV10-1; D is perhaps TRBD2 (6 bases). Germline CDR1 and CDR2: WNHNN and SYGVQD (reference sequence). V was cut by 6 bases and J by 5 bases, with 12 bases left in between. This CDR3 contains 13 residues. The CDR3 sequence is CASSYMEGDTQYF. The CDR3 DNA sequence: TGCGCCAGCAGCTATATGGAGGGAGATACGCAGTATTTT.

The V and J genes are TRBV6-5 and TRBJ1-2; 7 nucleotides match TRBD1. J lost 8 bases, V lost 6 bases, and 9 bases had no gene match. The CDR3 consists of 13 residues. Germline V gene sequence: CDR1 MNHEY, CDR2 SVGAGI. The CDR3 reads CASSTDRAGGYTF. The CDR3 nucleotides read TGTGCCAGCAGCACCGACAGGGCGGGCGGCTACACCTTC.

The V and J genes are TRBV4-1 and TRBJ2-7; 7 bases align to TRBD2. The CDR3 is made up of 18 amino acids. Germline values: CDR1 MGHRA, CDR2 YSYEKL. With V trimmed by 0 bases and J by 3 bases, 14 bases remained unmatched. In DNA, the CDR3 is TGCGCCAGCAGCCAAGATCCGCTAGAAGCGGGATCAGGCTACGAGCAGTACTTC. Protein product: CASSQDPLEAGSGYEQYF.

This clone has a handful of counts. The chain couples TRBV5-1 to TRBJ1-1; no firm D call. V was cut by 2 bases and J by 1 base, with 9 bases left in between. Per the germline V gene, CDR1 is SGHRS and CDR2 is YFSETQ. CDR3 length equals 14 residues. The CDR3 loop is CASSFTATNTEAFF. In nucleotides, the CDR3 is TGCGCCAGCAGCTTCACAGCTACGAACACTGAAGCTTTCTTT.